The T cell receptor beta chain under discussion was sequenced for a study of blood T cell repertoires in COVID-19. CDR1 and CDR2 from the germline V gene are MNHEY and SVGAGI. The CDR3 covers 13 residues. Trimming took 6 bases from V and 5 from J, leaving 14 bases between them. Assignment of participants to cohorts was predicated upon participant-reported clinical history. Sequencing was performed with immunoSEQ multiplex PCR; in TCRdb, only in-frame clones are kept and a portion is missing. The sample contains a few hundred thousand clones, 75% to 90% of which appear only once. Source material: PBMCs or T cells enriched from blood (not recorded which). This TCR derives from a man aged 25 to 40 who had recovered from COVID-19. The chain recombines TRBV6-5 with TRBJ2-7, with a tentative D call TRBD2 (6 bases). CDR3 sequence reads: CASRLLAIDEQYF. The CDR3 nucleotides read TGTGCCAGCAGGCTCCTAGCGATCGACGAGCAGTACTTC.